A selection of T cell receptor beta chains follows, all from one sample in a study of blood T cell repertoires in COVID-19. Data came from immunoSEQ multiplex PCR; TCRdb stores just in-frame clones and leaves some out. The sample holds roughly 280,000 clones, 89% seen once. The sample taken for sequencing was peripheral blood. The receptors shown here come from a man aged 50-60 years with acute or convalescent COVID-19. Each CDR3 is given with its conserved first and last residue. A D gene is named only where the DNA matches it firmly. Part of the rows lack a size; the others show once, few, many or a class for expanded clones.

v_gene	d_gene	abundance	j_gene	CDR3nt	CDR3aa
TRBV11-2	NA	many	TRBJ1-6	TGTGCCAGCAGCCGCGGACAGTTTACTTCACCCCTCCACTTT	CASSRGQFTSPLHF
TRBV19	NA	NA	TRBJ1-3	TGTGCCAGCTCGGGAGTCCTTTGGGGCGGGAGCTCTGGAAACACCATATATTTT	CASSGVLWGGSSGNTIYF
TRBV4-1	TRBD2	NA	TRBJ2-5	TGCGCCAGCAGCCCTGGAAGAGTAGCGGGGAGCCAAGAGACCCAGTACTTC	CASSPGRVAGSQETQYF
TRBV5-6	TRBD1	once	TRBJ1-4	TGTGCCAGCAGCCGAAACAGGGGTACTAATGAAAAACTGTTTTTT	CASSRNRGTNEKLFF
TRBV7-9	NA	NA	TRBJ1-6	TGTGCCAGCAGCTTAAACGGACTCTATAATTCACCCCTCCACTTT	CASSLNGLYNSPLHF
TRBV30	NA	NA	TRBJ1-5	TGTGCCTGGAGTGTAGACAATAGCAATCAGCCCCAGCATTTT	CAWSVDNSNQPQHF
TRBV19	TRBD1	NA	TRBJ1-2	TGTGCCAGTAGTATACCACTGACAGGGGATGGCTACACCTTC	CASSIPLTGDGYTF
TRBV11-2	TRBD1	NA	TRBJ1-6	TGTGCCAGCAGCTCTACAGGGGGCCCACTGGAGCCCCTCCACTTT	CASSSTGGPLEPLHF
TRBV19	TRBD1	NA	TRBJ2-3	TGTGCCTCTCGACAGGGAGTATCGACAGATACGCAGTATTTT	CASRQGVSTDTQYF
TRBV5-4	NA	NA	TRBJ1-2	TGTGCCAGCAGCGACAGTGACTATGGCTACACCTTC	CASSDSDYGYTF
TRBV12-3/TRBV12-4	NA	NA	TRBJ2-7	TGTGCCAGCAGTTTAATACAGACCTACGAGCAGTACTTC	CASSLIQTYEQYF
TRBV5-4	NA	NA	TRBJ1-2	TGTGCCAGCAGCTTTGGGAGCTATGGCTACACCTTC	CASSFGSYGYTF
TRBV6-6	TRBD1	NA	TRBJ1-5	TGTGCCAGCAGTCGGAGGGGGCCCTCGGGGAATCAGCCCCAGCATTTT	CASSRRGPSGNQPQHF
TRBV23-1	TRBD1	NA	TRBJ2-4	TGCGCCAGCGCTCCCCCGGGACAGGGGGCCAAAAACATTCAGTACTTC	CASAPPGQGAKNIQYF
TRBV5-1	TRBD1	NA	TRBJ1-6	TGCGCCAGCAGCTTGGAAGGACAGGGAGGGTCACCCCTCCACTTT	CASSLEGQGGSPLHF
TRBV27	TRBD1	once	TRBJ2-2	TGTGCCAGCAGTGTCACAGGGGGCCGGACCGGGGAGCTGTTTTTT	CASSVTGGRTGELFF
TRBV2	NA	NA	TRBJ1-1	TGTGCCAGCAGTGAAGCGAGGGGGGGCACTGAAGCTTTCTTT	CASSEARGGTEAFF
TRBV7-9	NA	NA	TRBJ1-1	TGTGCCAGCAGCTTAGAGAGGGCCACTGAAGCTTTCTTT	CASSLERATEAFF
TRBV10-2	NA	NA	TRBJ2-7	TGCGCCAGCAGTGTCTCCGGCAGAACAGGGTTCCCCCACGAGCAGTACTTC	CASSVSGRTGFPHEQYF
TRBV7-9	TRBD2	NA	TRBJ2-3	TGTGCCAGCAGCTCGCTGCTAGCGGGGCTCACAGATACGCAGTATTTT	CASSSLLAGLTDTQYF
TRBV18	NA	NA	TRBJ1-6	TGTGCCAGCTCACCTTCAGGGAATTCACCCCTCCACTTT	CASSPSGNSPLHF
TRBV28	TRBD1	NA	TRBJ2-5	TGTGCCAGTTCCCCTAGGGGGCTGTTCGAGACCCAGTACTTC	CASSPRGLFETQYF
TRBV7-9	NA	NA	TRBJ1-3	TGTGCCAGCAGCTCCCTCCTATCGACAGGATCTGGAAACACCATATATTTT	CASSSLLSTGSGNTIYF
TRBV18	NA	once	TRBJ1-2	TGTGCCAGCTCAGAAACAGACTATGGCTACACCTTC	CASSETDYGYTF
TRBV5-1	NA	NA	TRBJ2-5	TGCGCCAGCAGCTTGGACCGGCAAGGGGCCCAGTACTTC	CASSLDRQGAQYF
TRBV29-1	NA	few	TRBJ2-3	TGCAGCGTTGAAGAGGCAGGCCATGCAGATACGCAGTATTTT	CSVEEAGHADTQYF
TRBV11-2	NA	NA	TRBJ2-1	TGTGCCAGCAGCTTAGGTGGAGGGCAGTTGGTGGGGAATGAGCAGTTCTTC	CASSLGGGQLVGNEQFF
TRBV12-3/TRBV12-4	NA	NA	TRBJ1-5	TGTGCCAGCAGCCCCTCCGCCGGGAAGCCCCAGCATTTT	CASSPSAGKPQHF
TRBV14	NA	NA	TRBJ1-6	TGTGCCAGCAGCCAAGATAGGAGGATGAGTATTCAATCACCCCTCCACTTT	CASSQDRRMSIQSPLHF
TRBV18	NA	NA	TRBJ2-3	TGTGCCAGCTCACCCCCGGGGACAGATACGCAGTATTTT	CASSPPGTDTQYF
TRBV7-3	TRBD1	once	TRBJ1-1	TGTGCCAGCAGCTTAGCGGACAGGGGGTCTGAAGCTTTCTTT	CASSLADRGSEAFF
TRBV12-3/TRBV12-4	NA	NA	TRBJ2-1	TGTGCCAGCACCCCGACAGAAAGTCATGAGCAGTTCTTC	CASTPTESHEQFF
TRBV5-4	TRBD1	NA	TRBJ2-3	TGTGCCAGCAGCCCTCGACAGGGGCCTCAAGATACGCAGTATTTT	CASSPRQGPQDTQYF
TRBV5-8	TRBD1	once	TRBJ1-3	TGTGCCAGCAGCGGGGACAGGGGTAGAGGAAACACCATATATTTT	CASSGDRGRGNTIYF
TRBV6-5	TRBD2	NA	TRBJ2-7	TGTGCCAGCAGGGCCCCGGGGGAGGGCTACGAGCAGTACTTC	CASRAPGEGYEQYF
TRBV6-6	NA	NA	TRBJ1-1	TGTGCCAGCAGTTACCTCAGGACAGAACATGAAGCTTTCTTT	CASSYLRTEHEAFF
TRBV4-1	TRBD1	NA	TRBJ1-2	TGCGCCAGTGAACCGGGACAGGGTAACTATGGCTACACCTTC	CASEPGQGNYGYTF
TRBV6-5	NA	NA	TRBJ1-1	TGTGCCAGCAGTTACACGACCGGGATTGCGAGTGAAGCTTTCTTT	CASSYTTGIASEAFF
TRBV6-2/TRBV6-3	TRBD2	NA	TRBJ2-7	TGTGCCAGCAGTTACCCGAGGGAGCGGGGGAACTACGAGCAGTACTTC	CASSYPRERGNYEQYF
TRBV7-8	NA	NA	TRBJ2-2	TGTGCCAGCGGGGCCTTAGGAGGGGAGCTGTTTTTT	CASGALGGELFF
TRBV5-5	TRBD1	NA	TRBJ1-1	TGTGCCAGCAGCTGGACAGGGGGAGCAACTGAAGCTTTCTTT	CASSWTGGATEAFF
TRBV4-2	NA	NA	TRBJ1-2	TGTGCCAGCAGCCAAGACCCCGACACCTTCTATGGCTACACCTTC	CASSQDPDTFYGYTF
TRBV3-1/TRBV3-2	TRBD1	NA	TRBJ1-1	TGTGCCAGCAGCCAAGATATCGAGACAGGGGGCCAGTCTTTCTTT	CASSQDIETGGQSFF
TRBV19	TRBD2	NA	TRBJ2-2	TGTGCCAGTAGTATGGAAGCGGGGGGGCTTTCCGGGGAGCTGTTTTTT	CASSMEAGGLSGELFF
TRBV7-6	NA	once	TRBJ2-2	TGTGCCAGCAGCTCCTTCGGCACCGGGGAGCTGTTTTTT	CASSSFGTGELFF
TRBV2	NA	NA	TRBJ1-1	TGTGCCAGCACTCCCGCTGGAGTCACTGAAGCTTTCTTT	CASTPAGVTEAFF
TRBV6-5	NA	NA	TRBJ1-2	TGTGCCAGCAGCGCCACTAAATCGTACGATGGCTACACCTTC	CASSATKSYDGYTF
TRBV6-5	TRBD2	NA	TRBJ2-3	TGTGCCAGCAGTTACTTCGGCGGGGGGGGCACAGATACGCAGTATTTT	CASSYFGGGGTDTQYF
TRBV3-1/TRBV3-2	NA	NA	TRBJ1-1	TGTGCCAGCAGCCCCCATACAGGGATGAACACTGAAGCTTTCTTT	CASSPHTGMNTEAFF
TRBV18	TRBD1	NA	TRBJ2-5	TGTGCCAGCTCATCAACAGGGGGCCGCGAGACCCAGTACTTC	CASSSTGGRETQYF
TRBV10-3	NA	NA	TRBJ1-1	TGTGCCATCAGTGAGCCAGGTTTTGAAGCTTTCTTT	CAISEPGFEAFF
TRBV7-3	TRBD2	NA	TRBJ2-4	TGTGCCAGCAGCTCCGGACTAGCGGGGGATAAAAACATTCAGTACTTC	CASSSGLAGDKNIQYF
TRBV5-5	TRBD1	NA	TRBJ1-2	TGTGCCAGCAGCTTGGTTCAGGGGGCGGGAGGCTACACCTTC	CASSLVQGAGGYTF
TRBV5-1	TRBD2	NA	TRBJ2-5	TGCGCCAGCAGCTTGACTAGCGGGTACCAAGAGACCCAGTACTTC	CASSLTSGYQETQYF
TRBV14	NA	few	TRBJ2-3	TGTGCCAGCAGCCGGAGGCGCAGCCAAGGGTATACGCAGTATTTT	CASSRRRSQGYTQYF
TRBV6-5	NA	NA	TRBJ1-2	TGTGCCAGCAGTCTCGACGAGGACTATGGCTACACCTTC	CASSLDEDYGYTF
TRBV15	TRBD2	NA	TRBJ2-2	TGTGCCACCAGCAGGGGAGGGGCAGGAGGGAACACCGGGGAGCTGTTTTTT	CATSRGGAGGNTGELFF
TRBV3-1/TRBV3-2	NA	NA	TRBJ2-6	TGTGCCAGCACCCGGGCTGGGGCCAACGTCCTGACTTTC	CASTRAGANVLTF
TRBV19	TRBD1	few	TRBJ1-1	TGTGCCAGTAGTCATAACAGGGGAGTAGCTTTCTTT	CASSHNRGVAFF
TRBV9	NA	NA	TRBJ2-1	TGTGCCAGCAGCGGAGACGGGGGCTCCTACAATGAGCAGTTCTTC	CASSGDGGSYNEQFF